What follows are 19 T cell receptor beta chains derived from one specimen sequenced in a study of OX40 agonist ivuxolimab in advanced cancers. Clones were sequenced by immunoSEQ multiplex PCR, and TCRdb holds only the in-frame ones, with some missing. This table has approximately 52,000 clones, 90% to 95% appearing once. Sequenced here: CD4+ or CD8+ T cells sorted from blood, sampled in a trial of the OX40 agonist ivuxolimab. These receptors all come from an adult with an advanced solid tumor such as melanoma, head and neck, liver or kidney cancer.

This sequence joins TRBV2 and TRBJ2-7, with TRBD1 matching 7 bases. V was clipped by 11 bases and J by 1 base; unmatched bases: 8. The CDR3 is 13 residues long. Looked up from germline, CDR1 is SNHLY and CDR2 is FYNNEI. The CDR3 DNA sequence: TGTGCCCTACAGCGACAGGGTTCCTACGAGCAGTACTTC. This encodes CALQRQGSYEQYF.

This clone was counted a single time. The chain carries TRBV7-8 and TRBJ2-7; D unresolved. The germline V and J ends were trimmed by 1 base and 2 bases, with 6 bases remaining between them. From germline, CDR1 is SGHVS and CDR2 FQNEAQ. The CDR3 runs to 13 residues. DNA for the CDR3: TGTGCCAGCAGCTTAGTACAGCCCTACGAGCAGTACTTC. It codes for CASSLVQPYEQYF.

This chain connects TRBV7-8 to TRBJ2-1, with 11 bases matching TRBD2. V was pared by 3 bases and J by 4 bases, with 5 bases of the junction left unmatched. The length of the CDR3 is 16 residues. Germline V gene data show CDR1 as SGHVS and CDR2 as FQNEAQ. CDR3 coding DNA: TGTGCCAGCAGCTTGTCCGGGACTAGCGGTTACAATGAGCAGTTCTTC. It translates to CASSLSGTSGYNEQFF. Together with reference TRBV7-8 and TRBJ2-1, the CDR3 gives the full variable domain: GAGVSQSPRYKVAKRGQDVALRCDPISGHVSLFWYQQALGQGPEFLTYFQNEAQLDKSGLPSDRFFAERPEGSVSTLKIQRTQQEDSAVYLCASSLSGTSGYNEQFFGPGTRLTVL.

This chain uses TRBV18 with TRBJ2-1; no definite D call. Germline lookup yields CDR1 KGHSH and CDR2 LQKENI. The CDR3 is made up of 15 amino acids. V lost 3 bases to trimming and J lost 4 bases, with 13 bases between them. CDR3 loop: CASSPTGPSYNEQFF. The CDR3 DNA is TGTGCCAGCTCACCTACTGGACCGTCTTACAATGAGCAGTTCTTC.

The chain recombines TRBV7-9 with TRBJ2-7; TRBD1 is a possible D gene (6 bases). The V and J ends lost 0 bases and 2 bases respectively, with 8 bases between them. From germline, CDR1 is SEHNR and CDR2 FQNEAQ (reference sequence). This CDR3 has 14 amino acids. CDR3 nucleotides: TGTGCCAGCAGCTTAGCGGACAGTCCCTACGAGCAGTACTTC. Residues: CASSLADSPYEQYF.

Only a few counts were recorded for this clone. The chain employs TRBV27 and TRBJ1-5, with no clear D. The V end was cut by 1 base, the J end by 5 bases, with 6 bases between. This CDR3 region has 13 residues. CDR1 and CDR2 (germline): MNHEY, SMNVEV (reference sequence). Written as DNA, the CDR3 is TGTGCCAGCAGTTTATGGCAGGATCAGCCCCAGCATTTT. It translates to CASSLWQDQPQHF.

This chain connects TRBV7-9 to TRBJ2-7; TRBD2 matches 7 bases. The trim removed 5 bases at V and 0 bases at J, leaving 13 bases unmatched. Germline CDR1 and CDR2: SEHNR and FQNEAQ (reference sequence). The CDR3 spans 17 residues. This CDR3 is CASSATSPNRFSYEQYF. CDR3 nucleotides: TGTGCCAGCAGCGCGACTAGCCCGAACCGGTTCTCCTACGAGCAGTACTTC.

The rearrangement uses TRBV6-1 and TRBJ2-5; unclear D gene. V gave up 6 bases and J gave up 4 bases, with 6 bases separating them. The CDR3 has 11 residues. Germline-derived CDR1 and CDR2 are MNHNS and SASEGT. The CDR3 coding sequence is TGTGCCAGCAGAACGTCAGAGACCCAGTACTTC. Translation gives CASRTSETQYF.

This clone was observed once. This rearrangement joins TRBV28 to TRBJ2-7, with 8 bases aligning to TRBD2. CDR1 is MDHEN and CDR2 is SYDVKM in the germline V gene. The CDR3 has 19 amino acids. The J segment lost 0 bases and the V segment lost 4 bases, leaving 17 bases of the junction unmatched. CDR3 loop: CASSSSRWAGGPSSYEQYF. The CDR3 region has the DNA TGTGCCAGCAGTTCCTCGCGTTGGGCGGGAGGTCCAAGCTCCTACGAGCAGTACTTC.

CDR3 bases: TGTGCCGTACCTCGAGGGGAGAACACTGAAGCTTTCTTT. This translates into CAVPRGENTEAFF. This chain uses TRBV7-9 with TRBJ1-1; a possible D gene is TRBD1 (5 bases). Trimming removed 11 bases from V and 1 base from J, with 14 bases in between. The CDR3 has 13 residues. Germline V CDR1 and CDR2: SEHNR, FQNEAQ (reference sequence).

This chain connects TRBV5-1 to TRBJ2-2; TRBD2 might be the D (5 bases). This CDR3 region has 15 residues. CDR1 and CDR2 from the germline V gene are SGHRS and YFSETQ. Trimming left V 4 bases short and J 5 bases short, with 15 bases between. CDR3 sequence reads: CASSKGAVQTGELFF. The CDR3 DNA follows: TGCGCCAGCAGCAAAGGAGCGGTTCAGACCGGGGAGCTGTTTTTT. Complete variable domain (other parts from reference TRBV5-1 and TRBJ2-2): KAGVTQTPRYLIKTRGQQVTLSCSPISGHRSVSWYQQTPGQGLQFLFEYFSETQRNKGNFPGRFSGRQFSNSRSEMNVSTLELGDSALYLCASSKGAVQTGELFFGEGSRLTVL.

The CDR3 bases are TGTGCCAGCAGTTCGGACGAAAACATTCAGTACTTC. The encoded protein is CASSSDENIQYF. V gene TRBV27 combines with J gene TRBJ2-4; D gene uncertain. The CDR3 extends over 12 amino acids. The germline gives CDR1 MNHEY, CDR2 SMNVEV (reference sequence). V lost 4 bases to trimming and J lost 5 bases, with 6 bases between them.

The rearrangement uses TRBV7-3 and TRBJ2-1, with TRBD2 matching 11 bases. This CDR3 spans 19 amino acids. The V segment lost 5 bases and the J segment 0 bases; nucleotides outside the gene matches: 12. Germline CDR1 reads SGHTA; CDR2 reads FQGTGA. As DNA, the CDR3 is TGTGCCAGCAGCATCTCTAGCGGGAGGTCCCTAAGCTCCTACAATGAGCAGTTCTTC. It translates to CASSISSGRSLSSYNEQFF.

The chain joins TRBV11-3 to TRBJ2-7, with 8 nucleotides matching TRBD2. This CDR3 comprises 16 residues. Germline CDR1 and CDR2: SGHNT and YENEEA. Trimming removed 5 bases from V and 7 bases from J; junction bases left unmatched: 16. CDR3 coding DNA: TGTGCCAGCAGCCCCGCTAGCGGGCCCCTCCTAGGAGAGCAGTACTTC. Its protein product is CASSPASGPLLGEQYF.

The DNA of the CDR3 is TGTGCCAGCAGCTTAGGATCAGTCAATGAGCAGTTCTTC. Protein product: CASSLGSVNEQFF. The rearrangement links TRBV7-6 to TRBJ2-1; no firm D call. V was trimmed by 1 base and J by 6 bases, leaving 7 bases between them. Germline V lookup: CDR1 SGHVS, CDR2 FNYEAQ. The CDR3 covers 13 residues.

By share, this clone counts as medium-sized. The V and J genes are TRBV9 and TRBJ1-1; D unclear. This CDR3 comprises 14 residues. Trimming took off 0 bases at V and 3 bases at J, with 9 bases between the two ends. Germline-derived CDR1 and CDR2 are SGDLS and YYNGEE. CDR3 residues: CASSVAGMDTEAFF. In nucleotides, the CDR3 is TGTGCCAGCAGCGTAGCGGGGATGGACACTGAAGCTTTCTTT.

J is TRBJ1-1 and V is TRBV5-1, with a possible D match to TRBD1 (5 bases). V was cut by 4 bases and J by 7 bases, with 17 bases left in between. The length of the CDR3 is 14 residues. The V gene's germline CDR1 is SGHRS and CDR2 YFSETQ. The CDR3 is CASSLESGWDEAFF. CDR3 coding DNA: TGCGCCAGCAGCCTGGAATCAGGGTGGGATGAAGCTTTCTTT.

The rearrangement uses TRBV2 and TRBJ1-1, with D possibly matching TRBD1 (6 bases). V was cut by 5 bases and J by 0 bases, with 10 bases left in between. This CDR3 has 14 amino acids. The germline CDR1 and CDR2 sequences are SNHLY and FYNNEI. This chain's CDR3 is CASSYTGLNTEAFF. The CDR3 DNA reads TGTGCCAGCAGTTACACAGGGCTGAACACTGAAGCTTTCTTT.

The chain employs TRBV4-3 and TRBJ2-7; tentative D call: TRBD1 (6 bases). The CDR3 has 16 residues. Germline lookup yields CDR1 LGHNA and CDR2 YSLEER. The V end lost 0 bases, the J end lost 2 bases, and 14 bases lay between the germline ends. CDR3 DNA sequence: TGCGCCAGCAGCCAAGATAGAGGGACATTTCCCTACGAGCAGTACTTC. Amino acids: CASSQDRGTFPYEQYF.